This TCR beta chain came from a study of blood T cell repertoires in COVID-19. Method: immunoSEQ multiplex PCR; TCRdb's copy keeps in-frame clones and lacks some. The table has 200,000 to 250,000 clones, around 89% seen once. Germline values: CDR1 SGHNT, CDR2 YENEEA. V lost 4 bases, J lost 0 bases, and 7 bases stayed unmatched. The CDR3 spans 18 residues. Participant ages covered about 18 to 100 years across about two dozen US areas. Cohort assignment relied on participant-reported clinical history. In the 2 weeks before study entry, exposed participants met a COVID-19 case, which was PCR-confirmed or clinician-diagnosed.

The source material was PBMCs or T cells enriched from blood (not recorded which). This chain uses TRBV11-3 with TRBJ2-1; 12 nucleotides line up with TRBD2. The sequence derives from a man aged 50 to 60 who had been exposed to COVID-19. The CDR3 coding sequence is TGTGCCAGCAGCTCCGTTTCTAGCGGGAGGGGCTCCTACAATGAGCAGTTCTTC. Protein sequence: CASSSVSSGRGSYNEQFF.